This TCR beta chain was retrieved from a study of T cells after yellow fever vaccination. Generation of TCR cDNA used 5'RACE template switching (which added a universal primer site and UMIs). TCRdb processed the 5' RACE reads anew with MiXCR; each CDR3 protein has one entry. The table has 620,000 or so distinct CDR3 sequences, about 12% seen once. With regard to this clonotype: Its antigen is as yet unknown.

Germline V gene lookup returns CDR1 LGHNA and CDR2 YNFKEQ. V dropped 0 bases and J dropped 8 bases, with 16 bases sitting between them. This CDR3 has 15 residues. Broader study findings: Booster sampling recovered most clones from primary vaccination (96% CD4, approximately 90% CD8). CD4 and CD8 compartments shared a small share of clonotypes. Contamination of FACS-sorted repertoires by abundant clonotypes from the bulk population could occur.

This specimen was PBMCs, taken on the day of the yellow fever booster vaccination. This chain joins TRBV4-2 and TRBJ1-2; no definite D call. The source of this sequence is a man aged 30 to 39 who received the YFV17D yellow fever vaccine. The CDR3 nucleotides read TGTGCCAGCAGCCAAGATCGGAAGGCCCCAAAAGGCTACACCTTC. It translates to CASSQDRKAPKGYTF.